The 10 T cell receptor beta chains presented below share a single source sample, sequenced in a study of lymphopenia after photon versus proton radiotherapy. Assay: immunoSEQ multiplex PCR; the TCRdb copy retains only in-frame clones and omits some. The table records tens of thousands of clones, approximately 84% of them present only once. Sample: peripheral blood, taken from a patient treated with proton-based radiotherapy. The receptor set was obtained from a man in his sixties with pancreatic cancer.

This clone occurred a few times. J is TRBJ1-2 and V is TRBV6-1; D remains unclear. Per germline, CDR1 MNHNS and CDR2 SASEGT. The CDR3 spans 12 residues. V lost 8 bases, J lost 5 bases, and 12 bases lay in between. Here the CDR3 DNA reads TGTGCCAGCTCCGGAGTGCGATATGGCTACACCTTC. Translated: CASSGVRYGYTF.

The chain joins TRBV11-2 to TRBJ1-2; D is possibly TRBD1 (5 bases). This CDR3 is built from 15 residues. Trimming shortened V by 8 bases and J by 7 bases, and 23 bases separated the two germline ends. Germline CDR1 is SGHAT and CDR2 is FQNNGV. This CDR3 is CASRRTAGPSRGYTF. DNA of the CDR3: TGTGCCAGCCGCAGGACGGCAGGGCCAAGCCGTGGCTACACCTTC.

The chain links TRBV6-5 to TRBJ2-7; D is undetermined. The CDR3 has 13 residues. The germline V gene encodes CDR1 MNHEY and CDR2 SVGAGI. V was cut by 4 bases and J by 3 bases, with 10 bases left in between. CDR3 sequence: CASSFPPIYEQYF. CDR3 nucleotides: TGTGCCAGCAGTTTCCCACCCATCTACGAGCAGTACTTC.

The chain recombines TRBV6-1 with TRBJ1-5, with no clear D. Germline-derived CDR1 and CDR2 are MNHNS and SASEGT. V was shortened by 6 bases and J by 0 bases, with 12 bases between the two germline ends. This CDR3 region has 15 residues. The CDR3 DNA sequence: TGTGCCAGCAGGGCGCTTACCTATAGCAATCAGCCCCAGCATTTT. Protein: CASRALTYSNQPQHF.

A single count supports this clone. The chain couples TRBV19 to TRBJ1-1; no firm D call. CDR3 length: 13 amino acids. Trimming took 4 bases from V and 2 from J, leaving 8 bases between them. Germline loops: CDR1 LNHDA, CDR2 SQIVND (reference sequence). The CDR3 DNA follows: TGTGCCAGTAGTAGGGCCATTAACACTGAAGCTTTCTTT. Its protein is CASSRAINTEAFF.

The chain employs TRBV27 and TRBJ1-5, with 8 bases fitting TRBD1. Germline lookup yields CDR1 MNHEY and CDR2 SMNVEV (reference sequence). V shed 4 bases and J 0 bases; nucleotides not matched to a gene: 11. CDR3 length: 18 residues. CDR3 residues: CASSSRMTGEYSNQPQHF. In nucleotides, the CDR3 is TGTGCCAGCAGTTCGAGGATGACAGGGGAATATAGCAATCAGCCCCAGCATTTT.

The chain combines TRBV19 with TRBJ2-7; D may be TRBD1 (5 bases). The CDR3 sequence is 16 residues long. With 3 bases removed from V and 0 bases from J, the gap between germline ends came to 15 bases. Germline V gives CDR1 LNHDA, CDR2 SQIVND (reference sequence). For the CDR3, the DNA is TGTGCCAGTAGTATCAACGGGCAGGGCCCCTCCTACGAGCAGTACTTC. It specifies CASSINGQGPSYEQYF.

The chain couples TRBV2 to TRBJ1-4, with 8 positions matching TRBD1. Germline lookup yields CDR1 SNHLY and CDR2 FYNNEI. Trimming removed 11 bases from V and 6 bases from J; junction bases left unmatched: 14. There are 15 residues in the CDR3. The CDR3 DNA follows: TGTGCCGGGGTACTCCAGGGGGCTATATATGAAAAACTGTTTTTT. Residues: CAGVLQGAIYEKLFF.

This chain links TRBV28 with TRBJ2-3, with a possible D match to TRBD1 (5 bases). V shed 6 bases and J shed 3 bases, with 19 bases lying between them. Looked up from germline, CDR1 is MDHEN and CDR2 is SYDVKM. The CDR3 covers 16 residues. CDR3 bases: TGTGCCAGCAGACCAGGGTTGGGTGCAGGGACAGATACGCAGTATTTT. Translated, it gives CASRPGLGAGTDTQYF.

The V and J genes are TRBV5-1 and TRBJ2-1, with D unresolved. CDR3 size: 16 residues. With 0 bases removed from V and 0 bases from J, the gap between germline ends came to 10 bases. Germline V lookup: CDR1 SGHRS, CDR2 YFSETQ. In DNA, the CDR3 is TGCGCCAGCAGCTTGGCTGATCCGGGCTCCTACAATGAGCAGTTCTTC. Translation: CASSLADPGSYNEQFF.